The 16 T cell receptor beta chains below were found in one sample sequenced in a study of shared T cell receptors in the human thymus. Sequencing was performed with immunoSEQ multiplex PCR; in TCRdb, only in-frame clones are kept and a portion is missing. The table includes 600,000 to 900,000 clones, approximately 83% detected once. A further study also used this sample, focusing on human thymus T cells.

Sequencing used thymocytes. These receptors were obtained from a girl under three years old with a congenital heart defect.

This clone has only one observation. CDR3 region: CASSSEPWTVSGNTIYF. CDR3 coding DNA: TGTGCCAGCAGCTCAGAACCATGGACAGTCTCTGGAAACACCATATATTTT. V gene TRBV11-2 combines with J gene TRBJ1-3; maybe TRBD1 (6 bases). Germline values: CDR1 SGHAT, CDR2 FQNNGV. The CDR3 totals 17 residues. V was cut by 4 bases and J by 0 bases, with 16 bases left in between.

The V and J genes are TRBV9 and TRBJ2-7; TRBD1 agrees at 7 bases. V gave up 1 base and J gave up 2 bases; unmatched junction bases: 9. The germline gives CDR1 SGDLS, CDR2 YYNGEE. This CDR3 contains 16 residues. The DNA of the CDR3 is TGTGCCAGCAGCGTAAACCAAGGGGACAGACCCTACGAGCAGTACTTC. Translated: CASSVNQGDRPYEQYF.

This clone was observed once. The V and J genes are TRBV5-4 and TRBJ2-2, with TRBD2 as a possible D gene (6 bases). Germline V CDR1 and CDR2: SGHNT, YYREEE (reference sequence). The CDR3 is made up of 16 amino acids. V was clipped by 3 bases and J by 6 bases, with 18 bases between them. Written as DNA, the CDR3 is TGTGCCAGCAGCTCATACGGGGGTGGGTTTCCCGGGGAGCTGTTTTTT. This codes for CASSSYGGGFPGELFF. The whole variable domain, remainder taken from reference TRBV5-4 and TRBJ2-2, is ETGVTQSPTHLIKTRGQQVTLRCSSQSGHNTVSWYQQALGQGPQFIFQYYREEENGRGNFPPRFSGLQFPNYSSELNVNALELDDSALYLCASSSYGGGFPGELFFGEGSRLTVL.

As for this clone: Germline is not matched at one junction end, which may reflect a read error. The chain recombines TRBV2 with TRBJ1-5; TRBD1 matches at 9 bases. There are 15 residues in the CDR3. Germline assignment: CDR1 SNHLY and CDR2 FYNNEI. CDR3 DNA sequence: TGTGCCAACAGTGATGGCGGACAGGGGCGTGAGCCCCAGCATTTT. It is translated as CANSDGGQGREPQHF.

The chain combines TRBV9 with TRBJ2-7; 7 nucleotides line up with TRBD1. Germline V gene sequence: CDR1 SGDLS, CDR2 YYNGEE. CDR3 length equals 16 residues. V dropped 1 base and J dropped 5; count of bases not matched to a gene: 12. The CDR3 region is CASSVYPGRGTHEQYF. The CDR3, as DNA: TGTGCCAGCAGCGTATACCCTGGCAGGGGGACCCACGAGCAGTACTTC.

J is TRBJ2-1 and V is TRBV27; 7 nucleotides align to TRBD2. From germline, CDR1 is MNHEY and CDR2 SMNVEV (reference sequence). V lost 2 bases and J lost 4; bases outside the gene matches: 8. This CDR3 is 16 amino acids long. For the CDR3, the DNA is TGTGCCAGCAGTTTAGTCTCTAGCGGACTATACAATGAGCAGTTCTTC. It translates to CASSLVSSGLYNEQFF.

The chain combines TRBV5-1 with TRBJ2-3, with D maybe TRBD1 (6 bases). Germline V gives CDR1 SGHRS, CDR2 YFSETQ. This CDR3 has 15 residues. Trimming pared 0 bases from V and 7 bases from J, leaving 15 bases between. The CDR3: CASSLEQGRGNTQYF. DNA for the CDR3: TGCGCCAGCAGCTTGGAACAGGGAAGGGGCAATACGCAGTATTTT.

This chain links TRBV7-9 with TRBJ2-5, with 9 bases aligning to TRBD2. Trimming removed 3 bases from V and 4 bases from J; junction bases left unmatched: 3. This CDR3 is built from 14 residues. CDR1 and CDR2 (germline): SEHNR, FQNEAQ (reference sequence). CDR3 region: CASSFIAGAETQYF. CDR3 bases: TGTGCCAGCAGCTTCATAGCGGGGGCAGAGACCCAGTACTTC.

The chain couples TRBV6-1 to TRBJ1-5; D remains unclear. CDR1 and CDR2 (germline): MNHNS, SASEGT. The CDR3 has 14 residues. V was pared by 7 bases and J by 7 bases, with 17 bases between. The CDR3 reads CASIEGGLEQPQHF. The CDR3 nucleotides are TGTGCCAGCATAGAAGGTGGGTTGGAGCAGCCCCAGCATTTT.

The rearrangement uses TRBV21-1 and TRBJ2-7; the table's TRBD1 call for D was not verified on the DNA. TRBV21-1 is labeled a pseudogene. CDR3 length equals 18 residues. CDR3 in amino acids: CASSKAYIGTGVKYEQYF. The CDR3 nucleotides are TGTGCCAGCAGCAAAGCGTATATTGGGACAGGGGTCAAGTACGAGCAGTACTTC.

The chain is built from TRBV19 and TRBJ2-4, with 10 bases identical to TRBD1. The CDR3 loop spans 18 amino acids. With V trimmed by 4 bases and J by 6 bases, 15 bases remained unmatched. Germline CDR1 and CDR2: LNHDA and SQIVND (reference sequence). CDR3 nucleotide sequence: TGTGCCAGTAGTAGGGACAGGGGCCCTTTTAGGGGGGGAAACATTCAGTACTTC. This gives the protein CASSRDRGPFRGGNIQYF.

V and J are TRBV18 and TRBJ1-5; D perhaps matches TRBD1 (5 bases). This CDR3 is 16 amino acids long. The germline V gene has CDR1 KGHSH and CDR2 LQKENI. The V end was cut by 2 bases, the J end by 2 bases, with 13 bases between. The DNA of the CDR3 is TGTGCCAGCTCACCATCCGGGGGTTTTGGCAATCAGCCCCAGCATTTT. This sequence encodes CASSPSGGFGNQPQHF.

This chain joins TRBV7-9 and TRBJ1-4; maybe TRBD1 (6 bases). Germline V gene data show CDR1 as SEHNR and CDR2 as FQNEAQ (reference sequence). The CDR3 has 14 amino acids. V lost 5 bases, J lost 11 bases, and 18 bases lay in between. CDR3 residues: CASSRAGGAQKLFF. The CDR3 nucleotides are TGTGCCAGCAGCCGGGCTGGGGGGGCGCAGAAACTGTTTTTT.

The chain employs TRBV5-5 and TRBJ2-7, with TRBD2 identical over 15 bases. V was clipped by 3 bases and J by 0 bases; unmatched bases: 10. Germline V gene sequence: CDR1 SGHKS, CDR2 YYEKEE (reference sequence). This CDR3 contains 19 residues. The DNA for the CDR3 is TGTGCCAGCAGCTACAACCCGGGACTAGCGGGGGGTATCTCCTACGAGCAGTACTTC. Amino acids: CASSYNPGLAGGISYEQYF.

This clone occurred once. The rearrangement joins TRBV6-5 to TRBJ2-1; the D gene is possibly TRBD2 (6 bases). V was shortened by 7 bases and J by 12 bases, with 13 bases between the two germline ends. Germline V CDR1 and CDR2: MNHEY, SVGAGI. This CDR3 has 11 amino acids. The CDR3 spells CASTSGETQFF. Written as DNA, the CDR3 is TGTGCCAGCACCTCGGGGGAGACGCAGTTCTTC.

The chain combines TRBV11-1 with TRBJ1-6; D not resolved. V lost 1 base to trimming and J lost 7 bases, with 8 bases between them. Germline V gene data show CDR1 as SGHAT and CDR2 as FQDESV (reference sequence). This CDR3 region has 14 residues. The CDR3, as DNA: TGTGCCAGCAGCTTAGAAGTTCAGAATTCACCCCTCCACTTT. This translates into CASSLEVQNSPLHF.